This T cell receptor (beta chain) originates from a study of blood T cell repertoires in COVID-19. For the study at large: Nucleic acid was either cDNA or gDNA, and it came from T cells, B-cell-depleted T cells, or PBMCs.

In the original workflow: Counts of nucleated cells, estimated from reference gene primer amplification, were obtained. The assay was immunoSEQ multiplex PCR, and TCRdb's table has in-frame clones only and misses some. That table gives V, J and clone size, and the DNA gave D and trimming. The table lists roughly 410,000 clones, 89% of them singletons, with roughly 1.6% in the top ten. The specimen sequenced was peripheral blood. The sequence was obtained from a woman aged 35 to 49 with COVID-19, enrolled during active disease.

CDR3 region: CASRINRGYTEAFF. Here the CDR3 DNA reads TGTGCCAGCAGAATCAACAGGGGGTACACTGAAGCTTTCTTT. This chain uses TRBV7-8 with TRBJ1-1, with 8 bases that match TRBD1. The junction had 6 bases not matched to a gene; V was cut back by 6 bases and J by 3 bases. The CDR3 consists of 14 residues. The germline V gene has CDR1 SGHVS and CDR2 FQNEAQ.